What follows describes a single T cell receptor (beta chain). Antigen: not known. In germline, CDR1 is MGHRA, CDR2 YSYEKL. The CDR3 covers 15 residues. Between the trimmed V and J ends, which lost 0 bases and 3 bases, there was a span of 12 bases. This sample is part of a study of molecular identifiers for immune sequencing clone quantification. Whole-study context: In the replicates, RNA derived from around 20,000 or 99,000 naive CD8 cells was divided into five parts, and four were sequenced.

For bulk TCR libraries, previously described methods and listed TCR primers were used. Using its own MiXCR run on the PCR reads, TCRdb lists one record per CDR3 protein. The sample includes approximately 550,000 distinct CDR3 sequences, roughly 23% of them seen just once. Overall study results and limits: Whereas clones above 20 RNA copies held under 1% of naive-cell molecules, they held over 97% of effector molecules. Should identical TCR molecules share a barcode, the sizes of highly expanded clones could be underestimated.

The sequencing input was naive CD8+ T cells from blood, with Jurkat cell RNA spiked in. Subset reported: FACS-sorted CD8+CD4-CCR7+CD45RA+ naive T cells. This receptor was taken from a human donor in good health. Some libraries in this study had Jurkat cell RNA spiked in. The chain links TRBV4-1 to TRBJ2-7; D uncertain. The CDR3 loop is CASSQDFGRDYEQYF. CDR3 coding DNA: TGCGCCAGCAGCCAAGATTTCGGCCGTGACTACGAGCAGTACTTC.